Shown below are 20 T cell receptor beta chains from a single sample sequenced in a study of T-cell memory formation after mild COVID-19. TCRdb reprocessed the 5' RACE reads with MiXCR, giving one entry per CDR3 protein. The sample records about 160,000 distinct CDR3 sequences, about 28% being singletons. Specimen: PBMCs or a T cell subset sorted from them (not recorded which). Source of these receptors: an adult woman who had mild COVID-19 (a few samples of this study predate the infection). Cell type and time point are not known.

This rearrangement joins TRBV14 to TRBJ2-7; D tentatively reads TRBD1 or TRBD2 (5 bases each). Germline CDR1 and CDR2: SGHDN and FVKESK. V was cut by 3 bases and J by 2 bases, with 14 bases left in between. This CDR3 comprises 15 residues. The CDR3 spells CASSHGGRTPYEQYF. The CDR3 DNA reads TGTGCCAGCAGCCATGGGGGTAGGACCCCCTACGAGCAGTACTTC. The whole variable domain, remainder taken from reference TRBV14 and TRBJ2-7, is EAGVTQFPSHSVIEKGQTVTLRCDPISGHDNLYWYRRVMGKEIKFLLHFVKESKQDESGMPNNRFLAERTGGTYSTLKVQPAELEDSGVYFCASSHGGRTPYEQYFGPGTRLTVT.

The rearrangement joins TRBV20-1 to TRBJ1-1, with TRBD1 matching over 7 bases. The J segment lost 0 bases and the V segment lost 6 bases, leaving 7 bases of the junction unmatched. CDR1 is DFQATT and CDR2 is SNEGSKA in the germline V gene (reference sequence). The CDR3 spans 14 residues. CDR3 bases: TGCAGTGCCACCCAGGGGGTACTGAACACTGAAGCTTTCTTT. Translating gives CSATQGVLNTEAFF.

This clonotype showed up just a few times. CDR3 region: CAITPGIGELFF. The DNA for the CDR3 is TGTGCCATCACTCCCGGAATCGGGGAGCTGTTTTTT. The chain recombines TRBV10-3 with TRBJ2-2, with unresolved D. This CDR3 has 12 amino acids. V lost 7 bases to trimming and J lost 7 bases, with 10 bases between them. The germline V gene encodes CDR1 ENHRY and CDR2 SYGVKD.

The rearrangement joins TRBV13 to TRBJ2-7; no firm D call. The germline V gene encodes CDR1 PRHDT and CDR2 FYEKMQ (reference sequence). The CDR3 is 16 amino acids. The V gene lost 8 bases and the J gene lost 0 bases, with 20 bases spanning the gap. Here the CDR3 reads CASRPRRAVSSYEQYF. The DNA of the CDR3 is TGTGCCAGCCGCCCACGACGAGCTGTCAGCTCCTACGAGCAGTACTTC. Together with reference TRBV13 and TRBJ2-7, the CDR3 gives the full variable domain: AAGVIQSPRHLIKEKRETATLKCYPIPRHDTVYWYQQGPGQDPQFLISFYEKMQSDKGSIPDRFSAQQFSDYHSELNMSSLELGDSALYFCASRPRRAVSSYEQYFGPGTRLTVT.

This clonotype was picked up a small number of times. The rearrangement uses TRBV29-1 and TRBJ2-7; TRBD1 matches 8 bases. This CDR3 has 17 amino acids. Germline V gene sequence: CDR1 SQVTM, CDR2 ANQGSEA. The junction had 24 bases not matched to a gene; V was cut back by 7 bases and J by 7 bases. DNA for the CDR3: TGCAGCGCCTTGACAGGGGCGACGACTAGTAGGGGATGGGAGCAGTACTTC. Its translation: CSALTGATTSRGWEQYF.

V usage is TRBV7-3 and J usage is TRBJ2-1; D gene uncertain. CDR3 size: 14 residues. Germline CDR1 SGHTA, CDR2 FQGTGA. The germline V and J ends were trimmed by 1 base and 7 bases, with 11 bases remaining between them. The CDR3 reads CASSLIGPANEQFF. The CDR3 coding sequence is TGTGCCAGCAGCTTAATAGGTCCCGCAAATGAGCAGTTCTTC. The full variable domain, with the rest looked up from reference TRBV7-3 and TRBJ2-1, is GAGVSQTPSNKVTEKGKYVELRCDPISGHTALYWYRQSLGQGPEFLIYFQGTGAADDSGLPNDRFFAVRPEGSVSTLKIQRTERGDSAVYLCASSLIGPANEQFFGPGTRLTVL.

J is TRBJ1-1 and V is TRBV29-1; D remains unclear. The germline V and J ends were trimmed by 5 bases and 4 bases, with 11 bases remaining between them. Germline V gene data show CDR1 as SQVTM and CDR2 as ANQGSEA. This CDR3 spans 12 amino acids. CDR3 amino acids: CSVKVVGTEAFF. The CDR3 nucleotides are TGCAGCGTTAAGGTCGTAGGCACTGAAGCTTTCTTT. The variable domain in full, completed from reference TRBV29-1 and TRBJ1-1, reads SAVISQKPSRDICQRGTSLTIQCQVDSQVTMMFWYRQQPGQSLTLIATANQGSEATYESGFVIDKFPISRPNLTFSTLTVSNMSPEDSSIYLCSVKVVGTEAFFGQGTRLTVV.

CDR3 protein: CAISGTLEGGNEQFF. The DNA for the CDR3 is TGTGCCATCAGTGGTACTCTAGAGGGGGGTAATGAGCAGTTCTTC. V usage is TRBV10-3 and J usage is TRBJ2-1; D assignment may be TRBD1 or TRBD2 (6 bases each). CDR1 is ENHRY, CDR2 SYGVKD, per germline. Trimming took 4 bases from V and 7 from J, leaving 17 bases between them. CDR3 size: 15 residues.

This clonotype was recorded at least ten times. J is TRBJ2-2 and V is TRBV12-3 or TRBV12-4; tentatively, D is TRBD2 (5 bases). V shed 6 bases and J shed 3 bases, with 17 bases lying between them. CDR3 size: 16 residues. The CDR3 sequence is CASSPPRTRDTGELFF. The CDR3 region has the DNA TGTGCCAGCAGCCCCCCTCGGACGAGGGACACCGGGGAGCTGTTTTTT.

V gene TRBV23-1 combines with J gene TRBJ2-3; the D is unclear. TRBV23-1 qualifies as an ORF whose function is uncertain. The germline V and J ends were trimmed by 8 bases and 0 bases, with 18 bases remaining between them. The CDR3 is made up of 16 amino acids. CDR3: CASLFPAILSTDTQYF. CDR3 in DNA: TGCGCCAGCCTTTTCCCGGCGATCCTTAGCACAGATACGCAGTATTTT.

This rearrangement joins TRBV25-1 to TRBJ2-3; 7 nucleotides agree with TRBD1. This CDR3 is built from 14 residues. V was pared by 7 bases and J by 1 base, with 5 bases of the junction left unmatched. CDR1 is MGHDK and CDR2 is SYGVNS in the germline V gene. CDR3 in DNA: TGTGCCAGCACGGGGACAGTTGGCACAGATACGCAGTATTTT. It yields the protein CASTGTVGTDTQYF. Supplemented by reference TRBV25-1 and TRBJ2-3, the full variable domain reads EADIYQTPRYLVIGTGKKITLECSQTMGHDKMYWYQQDPGMELHLIHYSYGVNSTEKGDLSSESTVSRIRTEHFPLTLESARPSHTSQYLCASTGTVGTDTQYFGPGTRLTVL.

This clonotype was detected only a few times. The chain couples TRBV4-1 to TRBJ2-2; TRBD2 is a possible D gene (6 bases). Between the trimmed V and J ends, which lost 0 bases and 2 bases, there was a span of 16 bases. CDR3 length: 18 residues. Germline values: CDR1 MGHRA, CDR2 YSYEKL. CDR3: CASSQDHGGTPNTGELFF. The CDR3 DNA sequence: TGCGCCAGCAGCCAAGATCATGGGGGGACCCCTAACACCGGGGAGCTGTTTTTT.

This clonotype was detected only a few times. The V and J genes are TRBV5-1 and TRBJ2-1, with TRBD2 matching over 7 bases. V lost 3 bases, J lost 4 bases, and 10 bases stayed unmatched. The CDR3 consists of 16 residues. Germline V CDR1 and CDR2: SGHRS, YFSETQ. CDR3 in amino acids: CASSSEPGLRYNEQFF. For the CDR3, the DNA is TGCGCCAGCAGCTCGGAGCCGGGACTACGTTACAATGAGCAGTTCTTC.

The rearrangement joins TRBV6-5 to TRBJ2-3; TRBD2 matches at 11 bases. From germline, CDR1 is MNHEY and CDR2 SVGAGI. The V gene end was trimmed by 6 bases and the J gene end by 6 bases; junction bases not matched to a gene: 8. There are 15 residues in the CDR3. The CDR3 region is CASRGLAVGGDTQYF. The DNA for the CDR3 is TGTGCCAGCAGGGGACTAGCGGTTGGTGGGGATACGCAGTATTTT.

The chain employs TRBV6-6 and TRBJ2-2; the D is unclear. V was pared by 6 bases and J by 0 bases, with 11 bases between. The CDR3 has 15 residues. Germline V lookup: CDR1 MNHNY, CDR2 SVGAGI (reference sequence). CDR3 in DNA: TGTGCCAGCAGCTGGACGGACGCGAACACCGGGGAGCTGTTTTTT. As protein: CASSWTDANTGELFF.

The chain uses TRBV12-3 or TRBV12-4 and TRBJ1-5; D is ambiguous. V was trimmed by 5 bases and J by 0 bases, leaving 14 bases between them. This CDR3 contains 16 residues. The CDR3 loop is CASSPRTANSNQPQHF. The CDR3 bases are TGTGCCAGCAGTCCCAGGACGGCGAATAGCAATCAGCCCCAGCATTTT.

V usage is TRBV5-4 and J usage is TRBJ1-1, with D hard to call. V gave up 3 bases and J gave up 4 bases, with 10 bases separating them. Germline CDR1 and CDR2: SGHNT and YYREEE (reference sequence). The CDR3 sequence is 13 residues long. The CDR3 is CASSSNRITEAFF. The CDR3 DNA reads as TGTGCCAGCAGCTCGAATCGTATCACTGAAGCTTTCTTT.

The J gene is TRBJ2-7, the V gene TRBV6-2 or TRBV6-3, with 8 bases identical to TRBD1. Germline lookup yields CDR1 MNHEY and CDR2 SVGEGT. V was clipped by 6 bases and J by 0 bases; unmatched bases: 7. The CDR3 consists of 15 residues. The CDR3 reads CASRIQGVSSYEQYF. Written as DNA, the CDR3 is TGTGCCAGCAGAATACAGGGGGTAAGCTCCTACGAGCAGTACTTC.

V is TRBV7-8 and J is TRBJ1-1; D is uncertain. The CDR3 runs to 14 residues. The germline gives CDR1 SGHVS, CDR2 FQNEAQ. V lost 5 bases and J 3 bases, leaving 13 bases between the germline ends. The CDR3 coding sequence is TGTGCCAGCAGCCTCCGGGCCAGAGACACTGAAGCTTTCTTT. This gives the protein CASSLRARDTEAFF.

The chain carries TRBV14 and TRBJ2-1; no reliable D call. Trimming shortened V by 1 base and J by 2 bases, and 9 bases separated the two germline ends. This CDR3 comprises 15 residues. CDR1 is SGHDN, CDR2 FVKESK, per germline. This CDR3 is CASSQAYAPYNEQFF. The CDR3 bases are TGTGCCAGCAGCCAAGCTTACGCCCCCTACAATGAGCAGTTCTTC. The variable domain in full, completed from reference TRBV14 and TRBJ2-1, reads EAGVTQFPSHSVIEKGQTVTLRCDPISGHDNLYWYRRVMGKEIKFLLHFVKESKQDESGMPNNRFLAERTGGTYSTLKVQPAELEDSGVYFCASSQAYAPYNEQFFGPGTRLTVL.